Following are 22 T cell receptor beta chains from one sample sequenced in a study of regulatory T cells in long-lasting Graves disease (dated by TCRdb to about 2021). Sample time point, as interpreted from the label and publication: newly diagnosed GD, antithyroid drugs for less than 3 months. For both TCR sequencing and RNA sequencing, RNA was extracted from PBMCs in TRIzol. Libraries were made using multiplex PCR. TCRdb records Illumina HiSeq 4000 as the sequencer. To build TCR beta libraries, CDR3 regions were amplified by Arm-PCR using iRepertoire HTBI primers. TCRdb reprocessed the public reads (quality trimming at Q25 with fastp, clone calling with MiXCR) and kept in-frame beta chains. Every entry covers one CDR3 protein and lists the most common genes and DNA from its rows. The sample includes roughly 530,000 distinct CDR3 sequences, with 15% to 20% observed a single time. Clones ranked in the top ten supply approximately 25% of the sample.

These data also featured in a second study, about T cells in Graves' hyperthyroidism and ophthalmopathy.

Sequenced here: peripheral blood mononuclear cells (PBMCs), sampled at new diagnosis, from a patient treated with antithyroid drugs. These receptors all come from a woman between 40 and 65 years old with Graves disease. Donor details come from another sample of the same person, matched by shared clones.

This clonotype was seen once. The CDR3, as DNA: TGTGCCAGCAGCTTAGTCTTAGGACTAGTCGATGAGCAGTTCTTC. This gives the protein CASSLVLGLVDEQFF. The chain couples TRBV2 to TRBJ2-1, with 7 bases fitting TRBD2. CDR1 SNHLY and CDR2 FYNNEI come from the germline V gene. The CDR3 length is 15 residues. J was trimmed by 8 bases and V by 6 bases; bases with no gene match: 13.

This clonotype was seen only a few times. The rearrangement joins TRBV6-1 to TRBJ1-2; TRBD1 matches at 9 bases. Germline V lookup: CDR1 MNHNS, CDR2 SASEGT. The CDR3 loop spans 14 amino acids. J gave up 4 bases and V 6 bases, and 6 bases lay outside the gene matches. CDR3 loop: CASRLTTGGYGYTF. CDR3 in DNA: TGTGCCAGCAGACTGACGACAGGGGGCTATGGCTACACCTTC.

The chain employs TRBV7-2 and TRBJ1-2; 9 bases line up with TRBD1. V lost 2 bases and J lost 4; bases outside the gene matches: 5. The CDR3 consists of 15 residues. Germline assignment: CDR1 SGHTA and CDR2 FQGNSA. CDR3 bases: TGTGCCAGCAGCTTAACTGGGACAGGGCGCTATGGCTACACCTTC. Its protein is CASSLTGTGRYGYTF.

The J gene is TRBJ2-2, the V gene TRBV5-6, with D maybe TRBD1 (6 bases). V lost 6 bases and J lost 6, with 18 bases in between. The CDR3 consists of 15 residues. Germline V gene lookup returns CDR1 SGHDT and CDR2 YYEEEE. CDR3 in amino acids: CASTQGTSKAGELFF. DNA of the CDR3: TGTGCCAGCACCCAGGGGACATCAAAGGCCGGGGAGCTGTTTTTT. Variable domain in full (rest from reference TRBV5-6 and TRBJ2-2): DAGVTQSPTHLIKTRGQQVTLRCSPKSGHDTVSWYQQALGQGPQFIFQYYEEEERQRGNFPDRFSGHQFPNYSSELNVNALLLGDSALYLCASTQGTSKAGELFFGEGSRLTVL.

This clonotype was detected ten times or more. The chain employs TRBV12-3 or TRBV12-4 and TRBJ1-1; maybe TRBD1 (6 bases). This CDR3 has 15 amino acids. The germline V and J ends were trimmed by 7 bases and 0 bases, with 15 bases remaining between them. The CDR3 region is CASTSQGPVNTEAFF. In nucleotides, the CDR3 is TGTGCCAGCACCTCCCAGGGGCCTGTGAACACTGAAGCTTTCTTT.

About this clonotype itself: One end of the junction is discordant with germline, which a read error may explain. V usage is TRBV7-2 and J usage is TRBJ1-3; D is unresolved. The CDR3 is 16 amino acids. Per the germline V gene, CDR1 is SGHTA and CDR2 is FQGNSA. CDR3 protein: CASSYFLGYSGNTVYF. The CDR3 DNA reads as TGTGCCAGCAGTTATTTCCTGGGGTACTCTGGAAACACCGTATATTTT.

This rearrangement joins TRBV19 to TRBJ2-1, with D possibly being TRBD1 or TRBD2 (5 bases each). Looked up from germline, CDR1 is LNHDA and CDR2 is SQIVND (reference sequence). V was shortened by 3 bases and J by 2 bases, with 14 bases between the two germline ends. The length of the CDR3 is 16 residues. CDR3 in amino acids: CASSIRDGRAYNEQFF. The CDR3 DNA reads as TGTGCCAGTAGTATTCGGGACGGCCGCGCCTACAATGAGCAGTTCTTC.

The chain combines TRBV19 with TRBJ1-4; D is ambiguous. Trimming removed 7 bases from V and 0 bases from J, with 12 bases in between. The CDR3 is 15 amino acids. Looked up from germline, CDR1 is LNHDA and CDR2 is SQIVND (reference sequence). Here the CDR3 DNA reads TGTGCCAGTACCCAGGAGGGTGCAACTAATGAAAAACTGTTTTTT. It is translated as CASTQEGATNEKLFF.

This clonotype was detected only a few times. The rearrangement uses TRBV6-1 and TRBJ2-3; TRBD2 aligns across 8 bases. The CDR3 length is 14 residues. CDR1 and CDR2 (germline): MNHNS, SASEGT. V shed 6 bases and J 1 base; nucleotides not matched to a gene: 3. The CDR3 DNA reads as TGTGCCAGCAGACAAGCGGGGGGCACAGATACGCAGTATTTT. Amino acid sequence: CASRQAGGTDTQYF.

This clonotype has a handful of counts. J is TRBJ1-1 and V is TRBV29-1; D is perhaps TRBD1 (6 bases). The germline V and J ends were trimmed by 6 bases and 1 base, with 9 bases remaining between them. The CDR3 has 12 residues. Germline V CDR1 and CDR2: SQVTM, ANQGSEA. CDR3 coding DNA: TGCAGCGTGGACAGATCGAACACTGAAGCTTTCTTT. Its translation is CSVDRSNTEAFF.

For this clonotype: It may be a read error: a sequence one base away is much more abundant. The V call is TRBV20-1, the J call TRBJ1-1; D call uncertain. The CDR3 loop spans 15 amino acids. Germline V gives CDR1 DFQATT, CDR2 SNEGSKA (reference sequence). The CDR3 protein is CSASASGNLNTEALF. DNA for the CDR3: TGCAGTGCTAGCGCGTCGGGAAATTTGAACACTGAAGCTCTCTTT.

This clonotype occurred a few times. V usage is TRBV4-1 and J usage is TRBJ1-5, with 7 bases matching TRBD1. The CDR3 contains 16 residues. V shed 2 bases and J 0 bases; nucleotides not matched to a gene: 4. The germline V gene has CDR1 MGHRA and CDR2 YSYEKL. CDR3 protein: CASSQHDRASNQPQHF. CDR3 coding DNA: TGCGCCAGCAGCCAACACGACAGGGCTAGCAATCAGCCCCAGCATTTT.

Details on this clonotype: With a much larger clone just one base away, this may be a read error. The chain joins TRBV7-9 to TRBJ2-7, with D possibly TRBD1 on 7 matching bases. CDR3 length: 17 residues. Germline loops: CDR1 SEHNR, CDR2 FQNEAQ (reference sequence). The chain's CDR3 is CASSPTAGGTGLYGQYF. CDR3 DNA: TGTGCCAGCAGCCCAACCGCAGGGGGGACCGGACTCTACGGGCAGTACTTC.

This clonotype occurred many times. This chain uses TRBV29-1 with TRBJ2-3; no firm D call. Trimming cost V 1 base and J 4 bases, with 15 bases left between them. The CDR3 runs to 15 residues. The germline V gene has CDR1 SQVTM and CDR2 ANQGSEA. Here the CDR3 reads CSVEVTRTVPDTQYF. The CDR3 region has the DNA TGCAGCGTTGAAGTAACCAGGACCGTACCAGATACGCAGTATTTT.

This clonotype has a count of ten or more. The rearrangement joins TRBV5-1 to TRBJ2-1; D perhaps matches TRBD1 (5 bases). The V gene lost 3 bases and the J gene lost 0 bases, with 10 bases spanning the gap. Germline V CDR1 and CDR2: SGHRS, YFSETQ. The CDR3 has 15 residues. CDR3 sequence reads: CASSSWGGSYNEQFF. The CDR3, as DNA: TGCGCCAGCAGCTCGTGGGGCGGCTCCTACAATGAGCAGTTCTTC.

The CDR3 here is CSALSVGNSNQPQHF. In DNA form, the CDR3 reads TGCAGTGCCTTATCTGTCGGGAATAGCAATCAGCCCCAGCATTTT. This chain links TRBV20-1 with TRBJ1-5; D not resolved. This CDR3 has 15 residues. Germline V CDR1 and CDR2: DFQATT, SNEGSKA (reference sequence). V was trimmed by 6 bases and J by 0 bases, leaving 15 bases between them.

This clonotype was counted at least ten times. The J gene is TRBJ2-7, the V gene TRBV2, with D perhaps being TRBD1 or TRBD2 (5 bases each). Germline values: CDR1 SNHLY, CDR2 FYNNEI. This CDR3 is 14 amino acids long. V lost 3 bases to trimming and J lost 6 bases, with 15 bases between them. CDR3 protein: CASSEIGQGREQYF. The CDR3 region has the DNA TGTGCCAGCAGTGAGATAGGGCAGGGACGCGAGCAGTACTTC. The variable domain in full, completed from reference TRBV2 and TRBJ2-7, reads EPEVTQTPSHQVTQMGQEVILRCVPISNHLYFYWYRQILGQKVEFLVSFYNNEISEKSEIFDDQFSVERPDGSNFTLKIRSTKLEDSAMYFCASSEIGQGREQYFGPGTRLTVT.

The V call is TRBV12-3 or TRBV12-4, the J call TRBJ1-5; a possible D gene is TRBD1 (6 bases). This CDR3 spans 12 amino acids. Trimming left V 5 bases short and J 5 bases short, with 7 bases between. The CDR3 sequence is CASSQGHQPQHF. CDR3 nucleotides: TGTGCCAGCAGTCAGGGGCATCAGCCCCAGCATTTT.

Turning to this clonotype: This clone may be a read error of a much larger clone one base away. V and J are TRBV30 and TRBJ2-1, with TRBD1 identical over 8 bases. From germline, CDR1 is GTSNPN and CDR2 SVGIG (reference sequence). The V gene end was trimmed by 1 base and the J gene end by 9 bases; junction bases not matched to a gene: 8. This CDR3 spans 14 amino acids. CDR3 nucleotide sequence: TGTGCCTGGAGTGAGGGACAGGCGTTCGGTGAGCAGTTCTTC. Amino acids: CAWSEGQAFGEQFF.

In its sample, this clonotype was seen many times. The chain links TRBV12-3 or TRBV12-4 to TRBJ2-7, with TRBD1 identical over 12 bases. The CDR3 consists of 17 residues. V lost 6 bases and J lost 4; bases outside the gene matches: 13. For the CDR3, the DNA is TGTGCCAGCAGCCGCGTTGGGGGGGGACAGGGGGCTTACGAGCAGTACTTC. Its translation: CASSRVGGGQGAYEQYF.

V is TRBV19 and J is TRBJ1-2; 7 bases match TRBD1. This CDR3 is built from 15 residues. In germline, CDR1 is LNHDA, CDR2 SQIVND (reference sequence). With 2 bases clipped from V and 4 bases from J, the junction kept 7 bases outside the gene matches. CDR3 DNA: TGTGCCAGTAGTATAAGTGACAGGGATGTCTATGGCTACACCTTC. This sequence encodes CASSISDRDVYGYTF.

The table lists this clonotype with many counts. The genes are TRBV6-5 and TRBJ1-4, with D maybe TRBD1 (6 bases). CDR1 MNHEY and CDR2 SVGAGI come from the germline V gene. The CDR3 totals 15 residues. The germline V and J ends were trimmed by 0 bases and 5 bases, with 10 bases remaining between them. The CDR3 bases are TGTGCCAGCAGTTACTCCAGGGGATACAATGAAAAACTGTTTTTT. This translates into CASSYSRGYNEKLFF.